A single sample is the source of the 27 T cell receptor beta chains below, sequenced in a study of shared clonotypes between healthy human individuals. Repertoires were generated with immunoSEQ multiplex PCR, while TCRdb's copy carries only in-frame clones and drops some. The sample carries roughly 1,500,000 clones, about 98.5% recorded once. The sample was naive CD4+ T cells sorted from blood. Subset denoted: CD45RA+ positively selected. The source is a man aged 25-45 years in good health.

The chain carries TRBV19 and TRBJ1-4; TRBD1 matches 9 bases. Per germline, CDR1 LNHDA and CDR2 SQIVND (reference sequence). With V trimmed by 3 bases and J by 7 bases, 3 bases remained unmatched. This CDR3 region has 14 residues. CDR3 sequence (DNA): TGTGCCAGTAGTATGGACAGGGGAGTTGAAAAACTGTTTTTT. This encodes CASSMDRGVEKLFF.

This clone was found a few times. Other DNA sequences from this sample encode an identical CDR3 as well. This chain links TRBV5-1 with TRBJ2-5; 10 bases are shared with TRBD1. Unmatched junction bases numbered 6, after V lost 4 bases and J lost 3 bases. Germline CDR1 is SGHRS and CDR2 is YFSETQ. This CDR3 contains 15 residues. CDR3 region: CASSPTGTGEETQYF. CDR3 sequence (DNA): TGCGCCAGCAGCCCCACCGGGACAGGGGAAGAGACCCAGTACTTC.

CDR3 sequence: CASMVESGRRNEQFF. As DNA, the CDR3 is TGTGCCAGCATGGTGGAAAGCGGGAGACGGAATGAGCAGTTCTTC. This chain joins TRBV7-2 and TRBJ2-1; 8 nucleotides agree with TRBD2. CDR1 and CDR2 from the germline V gene are SGHTA and FQGNSA. This CDR3 is built from 15 residues. After removal of 7 bases from V and 7 bases from J, the junction contained 12 bases not matched to a gene.

J is TRBJ2-3 and V is TRBV28; D gene unclear. Germline V lookup: CDR1 MDHEN, CDR2 SYDVKM. Between the trimmed V and J ends, which lost 5 bases and 0 bases, there was a span of 9 bases. This CDR3 region has 14 residues. CDR3: CASSRPSSTDTQYF. The CDR3 nucleotides are TGTGCCAGCAGTCGTCCCTCGAGCACAGATACGCAGTATTTT.

The CDR3 bases are TGTGCCAGCAGGTGGGTCTCTGGGGCCAACGTCCTGACTTTC. It is translated as CASRWVSGANVLTF. This chain links TRBV11-3 with TRBJ2-6, with D uncertain. The CDR3 extends over 14 amino acids. V was pared by 6 bases and J by 0 bases, with 6 bases between. CDR1 and CDR2 from the germline V gene are SGHNT and YENEEA.

J is TRBJ2-7 and V is TRBV7-6; 7 bases agree with TRBD1. In germline, CDR1 is SGHVS, CDR2 FNYEAQ. Trimming removed 4 bases from V and 5 bases from J; junction bases left unmatched: 11. The CDR3 totals 15 residues. The CDR3: CASSSDRPQGNEQYF. The CDR3 DNA reads as TGTGCCAGCAGCTCGGACAGGCCCCAGGGAAACGAGCAGTACTTC.

V usage is TRBV2 and J usage is TRBJ2-7, with 7 nucleotides matching TRBD2. V trimming: 7 bases; J trimming: 2 bases; junction bases outside the gene matches: 11. Germline CDR1 SNHLY, CDR2 FYNNEI. The length of the CDR3 is 15 residues. DNA for the CDR3: TGTGCCAGCACAGAGTCCCCGGGACTAACCTACGAGCAGTACTTC. Encoded protein: CASTESPGLTYEQYF.

The chain carries TRBV28 and TRBJ2-6; D is unresolved. This CDR3 comprises 18 residues. The V end lost 2 bases, the J end lost 2 bases, and 16 bases lay between the germline ends. CDR1 and CDR2 (germline): MDHEN, SYDVKM. CDR3: CASSLTPRHSPGANVLTF. CDR3 DNA sequence: TGTGCCAGCAGTTTAACCCCCCGCCACTCACCTGGGGCCAACGTCCTGACTTTC.

About this clone: Other DNA sequences from this sample encode an identical CDR3 as well. V gene TRBV14 combines with J gene TRBJ2-4, with D possibly TRBD1 on 6 matching bases. V lost 1 base and J lost 9, with 10 bases in between. In germline, CDR1 is SGHDN, CDR2 FVKESK. This CDR3 is 13 amino acids long. The CDR3 protein is CASSQVGTTIQYF. CDR3 DNA sequence: TGTGCCAGCAGCCAAGTAGGGACAACCATTCAGTACTTC. The complete variable domain, with remaining parts taken from reference TRBV14 and TRBJ2-4, reads EAGVTQFPSHSVIEKGQTVTLRCDPISGHDNLYWYRRVMGKEIKFLLHFVKESKQDESGMPNNRFLAERTGGTYSTLKVQPAELEDSGVYFCASSQVGTTIQYFGAGTRLSVL.

In the case of this clone: Other DNA sequences in this sample translate to the same CDR3. The rearrangement uses TRBV18 and TRBJ2-5; D not resolved. The V gene lost 3 bases and the J gene lost 5 bases, with 4 bases spanning the gap. The CDR3 totals 11 residues. Germline CDR1 reads KGHSH; CDR2 reads LQKENI. The CDR3 protein is CASSPKETQYF. The CDR3 region has the DNA TGTGCCAGCTCACCTAAGGAGACCCAGTACTTC.

The V call is TRBV5-4, the J call TRBJ1-5, with unresolved D. The CDR3 has 14 residues. Germline V lookup: CDR1 SGHNT, CDR2 YYREEE (reference sequence). The V gene lost 4 bases and the J gene lost 4 bases, with 12 bases spanning the gap. The CDR3 spells CASSLGPVNQPQHF. The CDR3 DNA reads TGTGCCAGCAGCCTGGGCCCTGTTAATCAGCCCCAGCATTTT.

Comment on this clone: This sample also contains other DNA sequences that code for the same CDR3. This rearrangement joins TRBV28 to TRBJ2-1; a possible D gene is TRBD2 (5 bases). CDR1 is MDHEN and CDR2 is SYDVKM in the germline V gene. The germline V and J ends were trimmed by 8 bases and 0 bases, with 5 bases remaining between them. This CDR3 comprises 12 residues. In nucleotides, the CDR3 is TGTGCCAGCGGGAGCTCCTACAATGAGCAGTTCTTC. It yields the protein CASGSSYNEQFF. The full variable domain, rest sourced from reference TRBV28 and TRBJ2-1, is DVKVTQSSRYLVKRTGEKVFLECVQDMDHENMFWYRQDPGLGLRLIYFSYDVKMKEKGDIPEGYSVSREKKERFSLILESASTNQTSMYLCASGSSYNEQFFGPGTRLTVL.

This clone showed up just once. The rearrangement joins TRBV6-1 to TRBJ2-5; D not certain. V lost 4 bases and J lost 1, with 16 bases in between. The CDR3 contains 16 residues. Germline lookup yields CDR1 MNHNS and CDR2 SASEGT. The CDR3 loop reads CASSGARSLGQETQYF. In DNA, the CDR3 is TGTGCCAGCAGTGGAGCTAGAAGTTTGGGCCAAGAGACCCAGTACTTC.

The chain is built from TRBV12-5 and TRBJ1-1; TRBD1 might be the D (5 bases). Germline assignment: CDR1 LGHNT and CDR2 FRNRAP. V dropped 6 bases and J dropped 2 bases, with 7 bases sitting between them. This CDR3 is built from 12 residues. As DNA, the CDR3 is TGTGCTAGTGGCGACAGTAACACTGAAGCTTTCTTT. Translated: CASGDSNTEAFF.

The V and J genes are TRBV29-1 and TRBJ2-1; 12 bases line up with TRBD2. The CDR3 spans 15 residues. The germline gives CDR1 SQVTM, CDR2 ANQGSEA. Trimming took 6 bases from V and 8 from J; bases not matched to a gene: 11. The CDR3 is CSVESRLAGEDEQFF. In nucleotides, the CDR3 is TGCAGCGTCGAGTCCCGACTAGCGGGAGAGGATGAGCAGTTCTTC.

The chain has TRBV28 and TRBJ2-7; 9 bases agree with TRBD1. With V trimmed by 9 bases and J by 4 bases, 10 bases remained unmatched. Looked up from germline, CDR1 is MDHEN and CDR2 is SYDVKM. CDR3 length: 14 residues. This CDR3 reads CASHTGGKSYEQYF. DNA for the CDR3: TGTGCCAGTCATACAGGGGGCAAATCTTACGAGCAGTACTTC.

The chain employs TRBV5-8 and TRBJ1-1; a possible D gene is TRBD1 (5 bases). CDR3 length equals 18 residues. V lost 4 bases, J lost 2 bases, and 24 bases lay in between. Looked up from germline, CDR1 is SGHTS and CDR2 is YDEGEE. CDR3 DNA sequence: TGTGCCAGCAGCCCTGGAGGGGACCAGATTCGGGGCAACACTGAAGCTTTCTTT. Amino acids: CASSPGGDQIRGNTEAFF.

The chain has TRBV7-9 and TRBJ2-5; TRBD1 aligns across 8 bases. TRBJ2-7 matches the DNA end more closely, so the J call is doubtful. CDR1 is SEHNR and CDR2 is FQNEAQ in the germline V gene (reference sequence). The CDR3 is made up of 14 amino acids. This CDR3 reads CASSPRTGTYEQYF. DNA of the CDR3: TGTGCCAGCAGTCCCCGGACAGGGACCTACGAGCAGTACTTC.

This clone was picked up one time. The CDR3 DNA sequence: TGTGCCAGCAGGGATAGCGGTACGCCGTCGGGGTTCTTC. Protein product: CASRDSGTPSGFF. The chain carries TRBV28 and TRBJ2-1; weak D call: TRBD2 (6 bases). There are 13 residues in the CDR3. Germline assignment: CDR1 MDHEN and CDR2 SYDVKM. With 6 bases removed from V and 15 bases from J, the gap between germline ends came to 21 bases.

The chain has TRBV18 and TRBJ1-1, with a weak D call TRBD1 (6 bases). Germline V lookup: CDR1 KGHSH, CDR2 LQKENI. V lost 3 bases and J 1 base, leaving 12 bases between the germline ends. The CDR3 length is 15 residues. The CDR3 DNA reads TGTGCCAGCTCACCCCCGGGACACCAGAACACTGAAGCTTTCTTT. This translates into CASSPPGHQNTEAFF.

This chain connects TRBV4-1 to TRBJ1-4; tentatively, D is TRBD1 (6 bases). The CDR3 spans 17 residues. Germline V gives CDR1 MGHRA, CDR2 YSYEKL. Trimming cost V 0 bases and J 5 bases, with 16 bases left between them. The CDR3 region is CASSQDGTQSQNEKLFF. As DNA, the CDR3 is TGCGCCAGCAGCCAAGATGGGACACAGAGCCAAAATGAAAAACTGTTTTTT.

V is TRBV7-9 and J is TRBJ2-3, with D uncertain. V was shortened by 5 bases and J by 9 bases, with 12 bases between the two germline ends. Germline CDR1 reads SEHNR; CDR2 reads FQNEAQ (reference sequence). The CDR3 totals 12 residues. Here the CDR3 reads CASSPQEDTQYF. The CDR3 DNA follows: TGTGCCAGCAGCCCCCAAGAGGACACGCAGTATTTT. Looking up the rest from reference TRBV7-9 and TRBJ2-3 gives the full variable domain: DTGVSQNPRHKITKRGQNVTFRCDPISEHNRLYWYRQTLGQGPEFLTYFQNEAQLEKSRLLSDRFSAERPKGSFSTLEIQRTEQGDSAMYLCASSPQEDTQYFGPGTRLTVL.

This chain joins TRBV7-2 and TRBJ1-5, with 9 nucleotides matching TRBD1. The CDR3 is made up of 14 amino acids. Trimming removed 6 bases from V and 6 bases from J; junction bases left unmatched: 6. Per germline, CDR1 SGHTA and CDR2 FQGNSA. Here the CDR3 DNA reads TGTGCCAGCAGTGAGACAGGGGGTGGTCAGCCCCAGCATTTT. It is translated as CASSETGGGQPQHF.

The rearrangement uses TRBV11-2 and TRBJ2-5; D is unclear. The germline V gene has CDR1 SGHAT and CDR2 FQNNGV. Trimming cost V 10 bases and J 2 bases, with 14 bases left between them. This CDR3 region has 13 residues. This CDR3 reads CATTPSPQETQYF. In DNA form, the CDR3 reads TGTGCCACCACACCGTCACCTCAAGAGACCCAGTACTTC.

The genes are TRBV5-1 and TRBJ2-2, with TRBD2 matching 12 bases. Germline loops: CDR1 SGHRS, CDR2 YFSETQ. CDR3 size: 16 residues. J gave up 5 bases and V 4 bases, and 6 bases lay outside the gene matches. The CDR3 DNA reads as TGCGCCAGCAGCCCACTAGCGGGAGGCGGGACCGGGGAGCTGTTTTTT. Its protein is CASSPLAGGGTGELFF.

The chain uses TRBV7-2 and TRBJ2-5, with 8 bases that match TRBD1. The germline CDR1 and CDR2 sequences are SGHTA and FQGNSA. With V trimmed by 5 bases and J by 4 bases, 6 bases remained unmatched. The CDR3 is 14 residues long. The CDR3 loop reads CASSRGQGRETQYF. CDR3 sequence (DNA): TGTGCCAGCAGCCGCGGACAGGGACGAGAGACCCAGTACTTC.

V usage is TRBV7-9 and J usage is TRBJ2-7, with D uncertain. This CDR3 is built from 14 residues. V lost 5 bases and J 0 bases, leaving 11 bases between the germline ends. Germline V gene lookup returns CDR1 SEHNR and CDR2 FQNEAQ (reference sequence). CDR3 sequence (DNA): TGTGCCAGCAGCCCCGAACACCTCTCCTACGAGCAGTACTTC. It specifies CASSPEHLSYEQYF.